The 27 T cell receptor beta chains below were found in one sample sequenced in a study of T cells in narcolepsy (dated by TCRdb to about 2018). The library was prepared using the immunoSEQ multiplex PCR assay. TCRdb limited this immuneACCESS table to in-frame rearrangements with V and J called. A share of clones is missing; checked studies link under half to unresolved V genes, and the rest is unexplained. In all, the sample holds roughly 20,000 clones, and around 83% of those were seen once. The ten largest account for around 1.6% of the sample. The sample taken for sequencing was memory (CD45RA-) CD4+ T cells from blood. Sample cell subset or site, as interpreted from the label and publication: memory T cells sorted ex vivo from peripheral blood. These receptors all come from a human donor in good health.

CDR3 in DNA: TGTGCCAGCAGCTCATTCTCACAGGGAGCCTACACCTTC. The encoded protein is CASSSFSQGAYTF. This chain connects TRBV7-2 to TRBJ1-2; the D gene is possibly TRBD1 (6 bases). Looked up from germline, CDR1 is SGHTA and CDR2 is FQGNSA. Trimming removed 4 bases from V and 10 bases from J, with 16 bases in between. CDR3 length: 13 amino acids.

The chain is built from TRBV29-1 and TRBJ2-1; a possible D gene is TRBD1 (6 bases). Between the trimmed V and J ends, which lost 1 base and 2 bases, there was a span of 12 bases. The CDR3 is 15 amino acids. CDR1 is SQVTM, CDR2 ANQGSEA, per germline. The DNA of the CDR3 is TGCAGCGTTGAAGGTGACAGGTCGACCTACAATGAGCAGTTCTTC. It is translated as CSVEGDRSTYNEQFF.

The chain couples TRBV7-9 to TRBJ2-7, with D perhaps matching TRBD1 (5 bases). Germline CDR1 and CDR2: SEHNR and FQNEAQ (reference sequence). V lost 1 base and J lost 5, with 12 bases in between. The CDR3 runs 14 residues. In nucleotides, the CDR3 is TGTGCCAGCAGCTTAGAGGGTCAGACAGACGAGCAGTACTTC. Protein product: CASSLEGQTDEQYF.

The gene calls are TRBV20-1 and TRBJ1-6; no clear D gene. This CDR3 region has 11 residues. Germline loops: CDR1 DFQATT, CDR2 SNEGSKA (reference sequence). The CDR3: CGGLGNSPLHF. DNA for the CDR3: TGCGGTGGCTTGGGCAATTCACCCCTCCACTTT.

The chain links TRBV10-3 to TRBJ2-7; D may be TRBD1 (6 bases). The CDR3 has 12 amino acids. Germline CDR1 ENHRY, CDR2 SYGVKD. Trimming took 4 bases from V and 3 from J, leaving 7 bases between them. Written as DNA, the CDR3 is TGTGCCATCAGTGGGACAGACTACGAGCAGTACTTC. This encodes CAISGTDYEQYF.

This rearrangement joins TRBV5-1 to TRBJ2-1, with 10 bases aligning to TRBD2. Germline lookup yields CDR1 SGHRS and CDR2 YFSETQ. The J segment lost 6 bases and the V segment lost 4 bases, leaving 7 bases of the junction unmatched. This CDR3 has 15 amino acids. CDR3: CASSPIAGGSNEQFF. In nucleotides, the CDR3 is TGCGCCAGCAGCCCCATAGCGGGGGGCAGCAATGAGCAGTTCTTC.

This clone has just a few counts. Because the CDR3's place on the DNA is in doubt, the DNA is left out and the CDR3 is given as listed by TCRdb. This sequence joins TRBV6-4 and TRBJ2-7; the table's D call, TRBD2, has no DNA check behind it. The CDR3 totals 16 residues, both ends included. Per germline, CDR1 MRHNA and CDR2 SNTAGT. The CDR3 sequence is CLSSTSVPAVTGGPDF.

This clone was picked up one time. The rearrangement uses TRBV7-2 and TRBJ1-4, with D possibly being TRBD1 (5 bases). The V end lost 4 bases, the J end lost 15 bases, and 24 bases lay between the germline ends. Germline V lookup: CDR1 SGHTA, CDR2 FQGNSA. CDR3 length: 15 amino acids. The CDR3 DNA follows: TGTGCCAGCAGCTCCGACCGGGGCCGCGGTGATTTGGTGTTTTTT. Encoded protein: CASSSDRGRGDLVFF.

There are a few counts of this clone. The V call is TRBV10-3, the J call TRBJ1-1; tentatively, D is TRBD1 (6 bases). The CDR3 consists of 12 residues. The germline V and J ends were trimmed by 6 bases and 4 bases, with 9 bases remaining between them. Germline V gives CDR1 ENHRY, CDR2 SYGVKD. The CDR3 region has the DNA TGTGCCATCAGGGGGACAATCACTGAAGCTTTCTTT. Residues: CAIRGTITEAFF.

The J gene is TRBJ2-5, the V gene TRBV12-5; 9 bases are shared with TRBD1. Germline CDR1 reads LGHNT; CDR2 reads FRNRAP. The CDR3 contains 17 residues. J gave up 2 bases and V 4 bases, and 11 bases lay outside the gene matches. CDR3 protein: CASGSPRPGQGQETQYF. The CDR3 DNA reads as TGTGCTAGTGGTTCTCCCCGCCCAGGACAGGGGCAAGAGACCCAGTACTTC.

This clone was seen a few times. CDR3 in amino acids: CASSAARTVTNEKLFF. The CDR3 DNA is TGCGCCAGCAGTGCCGCGCGGACGGTAACTAATGAAAAACTGTTTTTT. This chain connects TRBV10-1 to TRBJ1-4, with D unclear. The CDR3 is 16 amino acids. Germline assignment: CDR1 WNHNN and CDR2 SYGVQD (reference sequence). Trimming took 4 bases from V and 1 from J, leaving 13 bases between them.

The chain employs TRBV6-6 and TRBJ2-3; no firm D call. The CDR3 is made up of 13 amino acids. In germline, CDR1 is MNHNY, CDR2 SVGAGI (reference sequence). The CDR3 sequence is CAHSGWSTDTQYF. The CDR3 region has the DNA TGTGCGCACTCCGGGTGGTCCACAGATACGCAGTATTTT.

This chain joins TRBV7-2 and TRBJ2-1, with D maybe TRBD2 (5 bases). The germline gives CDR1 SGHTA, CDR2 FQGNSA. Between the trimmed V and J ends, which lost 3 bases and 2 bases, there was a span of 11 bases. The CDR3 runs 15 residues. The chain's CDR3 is CASSFFGDTYNEQFF. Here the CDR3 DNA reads TGTGCCAGCAGCTTTTTCGGGGATACCTACAATGAGCAGTTCTTC.

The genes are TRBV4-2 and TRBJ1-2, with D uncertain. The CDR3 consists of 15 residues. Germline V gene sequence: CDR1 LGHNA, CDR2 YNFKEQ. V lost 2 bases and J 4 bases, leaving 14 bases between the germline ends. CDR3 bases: TGTGCCAGCAGCCAATTAGGCGCGGTTGCCTATGGCTACACCTTC. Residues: CASSQLGAVAYGYTF.

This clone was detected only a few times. This CDR3 reads CASSRNRGSVDTQYF. In nucleotides, the CDR3 is TGTGCCAGCAGCCGAAACAGGGGGAGTGTAGATACGCAGTATTTT. The chain employs TRBV14 and TRBJ2-3; 8 nucleotides agree with TRBD1. Germline V gene sequence: CDR1 SGHDN, CDR2 FVKESK. The CDR3 contains 15 residues. V gave up 4 bases and J gave up 5 bases; unmatched junction bases: 8.

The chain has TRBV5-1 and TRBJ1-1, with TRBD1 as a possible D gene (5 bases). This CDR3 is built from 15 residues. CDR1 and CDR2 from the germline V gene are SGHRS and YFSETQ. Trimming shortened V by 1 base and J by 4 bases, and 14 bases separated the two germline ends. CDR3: CASSLSVGTVTEAFF. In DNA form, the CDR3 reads TGCGCCAGCAGCTTGAGTGTAGGGACTGTCACTGAAGCTTTCTTT.

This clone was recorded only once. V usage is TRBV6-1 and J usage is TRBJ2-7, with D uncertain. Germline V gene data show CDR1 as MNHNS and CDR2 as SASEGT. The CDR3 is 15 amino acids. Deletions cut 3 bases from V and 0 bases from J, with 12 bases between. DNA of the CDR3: TGTGCCAGCAGTGACGGACGGACCAACTCCTACGAGCAGTACTTC. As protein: CASSDGRTNSYEQYF.

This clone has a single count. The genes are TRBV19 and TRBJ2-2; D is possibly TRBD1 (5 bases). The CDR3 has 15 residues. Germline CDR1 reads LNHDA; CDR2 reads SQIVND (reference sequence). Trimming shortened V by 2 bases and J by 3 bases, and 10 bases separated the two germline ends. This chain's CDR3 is CASSISARDTGELFF. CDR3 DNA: TGTGCCAGTAGTATAAGTGCCAGGGACACCGGGGAGCTGTTTTTT. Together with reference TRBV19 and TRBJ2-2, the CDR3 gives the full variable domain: DGGITQSPKYLFRKEGQNVTLSCEQNLNHDAMYWYRQDPGQGLRLIYYSQIVNDFQKGDIAEGYSVSREKKESFPLTVTSAQKNPTAFYLCASSISARDTGELFFGEGSRLTVL.

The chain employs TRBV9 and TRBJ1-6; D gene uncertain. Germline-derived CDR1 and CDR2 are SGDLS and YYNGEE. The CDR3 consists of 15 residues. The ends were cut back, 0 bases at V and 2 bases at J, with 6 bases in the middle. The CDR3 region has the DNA TGTGCCAGCAGCGTAGGGGAGGCCTATAATTCACCCCTCCACTTT. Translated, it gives CASSVGEAYNSPLHF.

CDR3 in DNA: TGTGCCAGCAGCTTGCTCGCGGACACAGCCTACGAGCAGTACTTC. Its protein product is CASSLLADTAYEQYF. The gene calls are TRBV7-9 and TRBJ2-7; possibly TRBD1 for D (5 bases). The germline gives CDR1 SEHNR, CDR2 FQNEAQ (reference sequence). Trimming stripped 3 bases from V and 2 bases from J, with 14 bases between. The CDR3 is made up of 15 amino acids.

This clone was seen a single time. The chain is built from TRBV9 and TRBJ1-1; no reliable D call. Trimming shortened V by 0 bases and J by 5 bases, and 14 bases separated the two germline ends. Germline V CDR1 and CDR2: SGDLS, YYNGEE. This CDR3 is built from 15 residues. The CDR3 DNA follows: TGTGCCAGCAGCGTAGGGCCCCTCACGGGTACTGAAGCTTTCTTT. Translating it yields CASSVGPLTGTEAFF.

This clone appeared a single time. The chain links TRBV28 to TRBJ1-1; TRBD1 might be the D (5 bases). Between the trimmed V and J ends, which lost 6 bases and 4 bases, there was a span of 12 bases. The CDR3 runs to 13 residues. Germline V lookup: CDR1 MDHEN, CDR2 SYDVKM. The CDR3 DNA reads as TGTGCCAGCAGGGGGGATCGGGTCACTGAAGCTTTCTTT. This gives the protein CASRGDRVTEAFF.

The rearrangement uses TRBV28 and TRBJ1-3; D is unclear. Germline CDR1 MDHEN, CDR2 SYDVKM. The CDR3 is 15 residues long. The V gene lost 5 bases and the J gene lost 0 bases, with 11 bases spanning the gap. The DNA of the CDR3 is TGTGCCAGCAGTCCCCCGGCCAGCTCTGGAAACACCATATATTTT. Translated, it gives CASSPPASSGNTIYF.

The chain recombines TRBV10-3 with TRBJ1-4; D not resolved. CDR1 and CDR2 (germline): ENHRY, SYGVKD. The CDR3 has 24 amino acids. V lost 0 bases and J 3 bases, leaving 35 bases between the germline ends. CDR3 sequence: CAISESNSGNESRMSLGANEKLFF. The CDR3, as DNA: TGTGCCATCAGTGAGTCGAATTCGGGGAACGAGTCCAGGATGTCGCTTGGGGCTAATGAAAAACTGTTTTTT.

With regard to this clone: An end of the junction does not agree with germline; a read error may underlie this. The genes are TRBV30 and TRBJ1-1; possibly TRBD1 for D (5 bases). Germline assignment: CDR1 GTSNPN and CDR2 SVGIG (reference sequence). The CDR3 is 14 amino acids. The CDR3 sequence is CAFPIGGLNTEAFF. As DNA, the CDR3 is TGTGCCTTCCCCATTGGGGGTTTGAATACTGAAGCTTTCTTT. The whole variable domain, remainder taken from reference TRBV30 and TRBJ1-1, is SQTIHQWPATLVQPVGSPLSLECTVEGTSNPNLYWYRQAAGRGLQLLFYSVGIGQISSEVPQNLSASRPQDRQFILSSKKLLLSDSGFYLCAFPIGGLNTEAFFGQGTRLTVV.

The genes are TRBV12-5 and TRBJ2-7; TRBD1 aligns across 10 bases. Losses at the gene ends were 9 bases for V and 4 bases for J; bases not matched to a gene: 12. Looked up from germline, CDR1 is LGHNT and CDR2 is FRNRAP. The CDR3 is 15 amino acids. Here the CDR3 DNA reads TGTGCTAGCCAGGGGACAGGGGACAGCCAGTACGAGCAGTACTTC. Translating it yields CASQGTGDSQYEQYF.

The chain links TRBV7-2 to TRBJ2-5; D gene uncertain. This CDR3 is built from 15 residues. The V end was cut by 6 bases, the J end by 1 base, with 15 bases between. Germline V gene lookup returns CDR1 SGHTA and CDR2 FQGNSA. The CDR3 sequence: CASSQAVGSQETQYF. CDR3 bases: TGTGCCAGCAGTCAAGCCGTAGGCAGCCAAGAGACCCAGTACTTC.